Below are 28 T cell receptor beta chains sequenced from a single sample in a study of blood T cell repertoires in COVID-19. Repertoires were generated with immunoSEQ multiplex PCR, while TCRdb's copy carries only in-frame clones and drops some. The data show more than 95,000 clones, around 81% seen once. Sequencing used peripheral blood. The receptors were gathered from a woman aged 45 to 65 with acute or convalescent COVID-19.

This clone was seen just once. This chain connects TRBV6-5 to TRBJ2-7; TRBD1 matches 10 bases. The CDR3 contains 13 residues. Trimming removed 8 bases from V and 2 bases from J; junction bases left unmatched: 3. The germline CDR1 and CDR2 sequences are MNHEY and SVGAGI. CDR3 nucleotide sequence: TGTGCCAGCGAGGGACAGGGGCCCTACGAGCAGTACTTC. Protein sequence: CASEGQGPYEQYF.

V and J are TRBV5-1 and TRBJ2-3; TRBD2 aligns across 10 bases. The CDR3 covers 19 residues. Germline V gene lookup returns CDR1 SGHRS and CDR2 YFSETQ. The V segment lost 0 bases and the J segment 3 bases; nucleotides outside the gene matches: 13. The CDR3 DNA is TGCGCCAGCAGCTTGGAGGTGCTAGCGGGAGTCGGAGGGACAGATACGCAGTATTTT. Translated: CASSLEVLAGVGGTDTQYF. Drawing the rest from reference TRBV5-1 and TRBJ2-3, the complete variable domain is KAGVTQTPRYLIKTRGQQVTLSCSPISGHRSVSWYQQTPGQGLQFLFEYFSETQRNKGNFPGRFSGRQFSNSRSEMNVSTLELGDSALYLCASSLEVLAGVGGTDTQYFGPGTRLTVL.

The CDR3 is CASSPALAGYEQYF. The CDR3 DNA follows: TGCGCCAGCAGCCCCGCACTAGCGGGCTACGAGCAGTACTTC. The chain carries TRBV5-1 and TRBJ2-7, with 9 bases lining up with TRBD2. Germline CDR1 is SGHRS and CDR2 is YFSETQ. Trimming removed 4 bases from V and 3 bases from J; junction bases left unmatched: 5. The CDR3 is 14 residues long.

CDR3 sequence reads: CASRTGHRGSPLHF. CDR3 DNA: TGTGCCAGCAGGACCGGGCACAGGGGGTCACCCCTCCACTTT. The rearrangement joins TRBV6-5 to TRBJ1-6, with 8 nucleotides matching TRBD1. The CDR3 has 14 amino acids. V shed 6 bases, J shed 10 bases, and the junction held 8 bases outside the gene matches. Looked up from germline, CDR1 is MNHEY and CDR2 is SVGAGI.

This CDR3 reads CASSLAGGTYNEQFF. The CDR3 DNA reads TGTGCCAGCAGCTTAGCGGGAGGGACCTACAATGAGCAGTTCTTC. The chain links TRBV7-3 to TRBJ2-1; TRBD2 matches 9 bases. V shed 2 bases and J 2 bases; nucleotides not matched to a gene: 1. The CDR3 is 15 amino acids. Germline values: CDR1 SGHTA, CDR2 FQGTGA.

The V gene is TRBV4-2, the J gene TRBJ1-5, with unresolved D. The V end lost 2 bases, the J end lost 8 bases, and 16 bases lay between the germline ends. Germline lookup yields CDR1 LGHNA and CDR2 YNFKEQ. The CDR3 is 15 residues long. DNA of the CDR3: TGTGCCAGCAGCCAAACCGGGTCTACATCAGAGCCCCAGCATTTT. Amino acids: CASSQTGSTSEPQHF.

The chain carries TRBV3-1 (or the pseudogene TRBV3-2) and TRBJ1-1; D remains ambiguous. Deletions cut 2 bases from V and 1 base from J, with 5 bases between. CDR1 is LGHDT and CDR2 is YNNKEL in the germline V gene (reference sequence). This CDR3 region has 13 residues. The CDR3 DNA sequence: TGTGCCAGCAGCCAATTAGCGAACACTGAAGCTTTCTTT. Translation gives CASSQLANTEAFF.

The chain combines TRBV20-1 with TRBJ1-3, with 7 bases fitting TRBD1. This CDR3 is 17 amino acids long. Germline V CDR1 and CDR2: DFQATT, SNEGSKA (reference sequence). The V and J ends lost 6 bases and 0 bases, in that order; junction bases with no gene match: 14. As DNA, the CDR3 is TGCAGTGCGAGTATTAGACAGGGATGGAGCTCTGGAAACACCATATATTTT. Its protein product is CSASIRQGWSSGNTIYF.

This sequence joins TRBV6-4 and TRBJ1-1; 8 bases map to TRBD1. The germline V gene has CDR1 MRHNA and CDR2 SNTAGT. Trimming at V came to 5 bases and at J to 3 bases, leaving 2 bases not matched to a gene. This CDR3 is 13 amino acids long. CDR3 nucleotides: TGTGCCAGCAGTCCGACAGGGGACACTGAAGCTTTCTTT. Translating it yields CASSPTGDTEAFF.

This clone has a handful of counts. This chain joins TRBV2 and TRBJ1-6; the match to TRBD1 covers 10 bases. J gave up 10 bases and V 10 bases, and 16 bases lay outside the gene matches. This CDR3 has 16 amino acids. The germline CDR1 and CDR2 sequences are SNHLY and FYNNEI. The CDR3 spells CATSTGTGVAESPLHF. The CDR3, as DNA: TGTGCCACCTCGACCGGGACAGGGGTGGCGGAGTCACCCCTCCACTTT.

This chain joins TRBV4-2 and TRBJ2-1; TRBD2 agrees at 7 bases. The CDR3 loop spans 16 amino acids. J lost 7 bases, V lost 2 bases, and 11 bases had no gene match. Germline V gene data show CDR1 as LGHNA and CDR2 as YNFKEQ. This CDR3 reads CASSQRAGEVGNEQFF. In nucleotides, the CDR3 is TGTGCCAGCAGCCAAAGGGCGGGAGAAGTTGGGAATGAGCAGTTCTTC.

The V gene is TRBV19, the J gene TRBJ1-5; 9 nucleotides align to TRBD1. The CDR3 contains 15 residues. J gave up 3 bases and V 9 bases, and 9 bases lay outside the gene matches. The germline CDR1 and CDR2 sequences are LNHDA and SQIVND (reference sequence). CDR3 nucleotide sequence: TGTGCCAGCCGACACAGGGGGCGAGACAATCAGCCCCAGCATTTT. This gives the protein CASRHRGRDNQPQHF.

The rearrangement links TRBV5-1 to TRBJ1-5; 7 positions agree with TRBD1. The CDR3 consists of 17 residues. V lost 4 bases, J lost 0 bases, and 10 bases stayed unmatched. Germline CDR1 reads SGHRS; CDR2 reads YFSETQ. CDR3: CASSQAPQGNSNQPQHF. In DNA, the CDR3 is TGCGCCAGCAGCCAGGCCCCACAGGGGAATAGCAATCAGCCCCAGCATTTT.

V and J are TRBV7-2 and TRBJ2-7; 7 bases are shared with TRBD1. The ends lost 5 bases at V and 5 bases at J; junction bases unmatched: 9. CDR1 and CDR2 (germline): SGHTA, FQGNSA. The CDR3 extends over 14 amino acids. CDR3: CASSHDTGAHEQYF. CDR3 DNA: TGTGCCAGCAGCCATGACACAGGGGCCCACGAGCAGTACTTC.

The V gene is TRBV18, the J gene TRBJ2-2; D is unresolved. Trimming removed 3 bases at V and 0 bases at J, with 14 bases between. The CDR3 contains 17 residues. Germline CDR1 KGHSH, CDR2 LQKENI. The CDR3 reads CASSPGLGRSNTGELFF. The CDR3 nucleotides read TGTGCCAGCTCACCGGGCTTGGGCAGATCGAACACCGGGGAGCTGTTTTTT.

This clone appeared a few times. V and J are TRBV6-5 and TRBJ1-5; D unresolved. The V gene's germline CDR1 is MNHEY and CDR2 SVGAGI. V dropped 3 bases and J dropped 0 bases, with 6 bases sitting between them. This CDR3 is built from 14 residues. In DNA, the CDR3 is TGTGCCAGCAGTTATCAGTATAGCAATCAGCCCCAGCATTTT. It yields the protein CASSYQYSNQPQHF.

The V gene is TRBV2, the J gene TRBJ2-1, with TRBD2 as a possible D gene (6 bases). The CDR3 consists of 15 residues. Per germline, CDR1 SNHLY and CDR2 FYNNEI. V dropped 7 bases and J dropped 4 bases, with 17 bases sitting between them. For the CDR3, the DNA is TGTGCCAGCACCCCCAAGGGACTCTTTTACAATGAGCAGTTCTTC. It codes for CASTPKGLFYNEQFF.

V gene TRBV20-1 combines with J gene TRBJ2-2; D is ambiguous. Germline V gene data show CDR1 as DFQATT and CDR2 as SNEGSKA (reference sequence). The CDR3 runs to 11 residues. The V end lost 1 base, the J end lost 5 bases, and 2 bases lay between the germline ends. CDR3 region: CSARATGELFF. As DNA, the CDR3 is TGCAGTGCTAGAGCTACCGGGGAGCTGTTTTTT.

The J gene is TRBJ1-2, the V gene TRBV4-1; TRBD1 matches 9 bases. With V trimmed by 1 base and J by 6 bases, 12 bases remained unmatched. Germline V gene data show CDR1 as MGHRA and CDR2 as YSYEKL. There are 17 residues in the CDR3. This CDR3 is CASSQGPGQGLFDGYTF. Written as DNA, the CDR3 is TGCGCCAGCAGCCAAGGACCGGGACAGGGTTTATTCGATGGCTACACCTTC.

This sequence joins TRBV5-1 and TRBJ2-1; 10 bases agree with TRBD1. There are 14 residues in the CDR3. V was clipped by 3 bases and J by 5 bases; unmatched bases: 2. Germline assignment: CDR1 SGHRS and CDR2 YFSETQ. This CDR3 reads CASSSGQGHNEQFF. The CDR3 bases are TGCGCCAGCAGCTCGGGACAGGGGCACAATGAGCAGTTCTTC.

The chain recombines TRBV28 with TRBJ1-1; D may be TRBD1 (5 bases). The V end lost 2 bases, the J end lost 11 bases, and 15 bases lay between the germline ends. Germline-derived CDR1 and CDR2 are MDHEN and SYDVKM. The CDR3 runs 13 residues. CDR3 nucleotides: TGTGCCAGCAGTTTACAGGGTGGAGGGCCGGCTTTCTTT. Protein product: CASSLQGGGPAFF.

CDR3 amino acids: CASSLNQAVYNEQFF. CDR3 sequence (DNA): TGTGCCAGCAGCTTAAATCAGGCAGTCTACAATGAGCAGTTCTTC. The rearrangement links TRBV11-2 to TRBJ2-1; D is unclear. Deletions cut 2 bases from V and 3 bases from J, with 11 bases between. The CDR3 spans 15 residues. CDR1 is SGHAT and CDR2 is FQNNGV in the germline V gene.

The chain is built from TRBV9 and TRBJ1-1; D unresolved. This CDR3 has 13 amino acids. Germline V gives CDR1 SGDLS, CDR2 YYNGEE. Trimming took 2 bases from V and 6 from J, leaving 11 bases between them. This CDR3 reads CASSVRIGAEAFF. The CDR3 region has the DNA TGTGCCAGCAGCGTTCGGATCGGAGCTGAAGCTTTCTTT. Full variable domain (outside the CDR3, taken from reference TRBV9 and TRBJ1-1): DSGVTQTPKHLITATGQRVTLRCSPRSGDLSVYWYQQSLDQGLQFLIQYYNGEERAKGNILERFSAQQFPDLHSELNLSSLELGDSALYFCASSVRIGAEAFFGQGTRLTVV.

This clone was counted at least ten times. This chain connects TRBV19 to TRBJ2-7, with D possibly being TRBD1 (5 bases). The CDR3 length is 14 residues. Germline CDR1 reads LNHDA; CDR2 reads SQIVND (reference sequence). The germline V and J ends were trimmed by 1 base and 5 bases, with 12 bases remaining between them. CDR3 DNA: TGTGCCAGTAGTATAGGACAGTCCATCGACGAGCAGTACTTC. Its protein is CASSIGQSIDEQYF.

The chain carries TRBV20-1 and TRBJ2-3; perhaps TRBD2 as D (7 bases). Per the germline V gene, CDR1 is DFQATT and CDR2 is SNEGSKA (reference sequence). The CDR3 spans 13 residues. V shed 3 bases and J shed 8 bases, with 15 bases lying between them. In DNA form, the CDR3 reads TGCAGTGCTAGTAGTTGGGGGGGCCTTACGCAGTATTTT. Translating gives CSASSWGGLTQYF.

This chain connects TRBV5-1 to TRBJ1-2; 10 bases fit TRBD1. The germline V gene encodes CDR1 SGHRS and CDR2 YFSETQ. The CDR3 has 14 residues. The V gene end was trimmed by 4 bases and the J gene end by 4 bases; junction bases not matched to a gene: 4. This chain's CDR3 is CASSLDRGAYGYTF. Written as DNA, the CDR3 is TGCGCCAGCAGCCTGGACAGGGGGGCCTATGGCTACACCTTC.

The chain is built from TRBV2 and TRBJ2-2; D unresolved. The CDR3 runs 13 residues. Trimming pared 5 bases from V and 8 bases from J, leaving 12 bases between. CDR1 and CDR2 from the germline V gene are SNHLY and FYNNEI. Here the CDR3 DNA reads TGTGCCAGCAGTAAGACTCTCATAGGGGAGCTGTTTTTT. Translated, it gives CASSKTLIGELFF.

This chain uses TRBV28 with TRBJ2-2, with 11 nucleotides matching TRBD1. Trimming removed 5 bases from V and 5 bases from J; junction bases left unmatched: 4. Germline CDR1 MDHEN, CDR2 SYDVKM. The CDR3 sequence is 15 residues long. CDR3 region: CASSPGQGATGELFF. The CDR3 region has the DNA TGTGCCAGCAGTCCCGGACAGGGGGCTACCGGGGAGCTGTTTTTT.